A single sample is the source of the 21 T cell receptor beta chains below, sequenced in a study of T cell responses to AZD1222 COVID-19 vaccine. The data were produced by immunoSEQ multiplex PCR, yet TCRdb's version contains in-frame clones alone and is incomplete. The sample lists over 100,000 clones; roughly 88% were seen once. The sample in question was peripheral blood, obtained on day 0 of AZD1222 vaccination. Receptors originate from an adult in good health.

The chain recombines TRBV14 with TRBJ1-3; TRBD1 might be the D (5 bases). The CDR3 is 15 residues long. Germline V gives CDR1 SGHDN, CDR2 FVKESK. The V end lost 6 bases, the J end lost 0 bases, and 12 bases lay between the germline ends. In DNA form, the CDR3 reads TGTGCCAGCAGTGATACAGGAGGCTCTGGAAACACCATATATTTT. It specifies CASSDTGGSGNTIYF.

The J gene is TRBJ2-2, the V gene TRBV7-2, with D unclear. The CDR3 is made up of 13 amino acids. Trimming pared 8 bases from V and 4 bases from J, leaving 11 bases between. The germline CDR1 and CDR2 sequences are SGHTA and FQGNSA. CDR3 sequence: CASGQWGTGELFF. The CDR3 nucleotides are TGTGCCAGCGGGCAGTGGGGCACCGGGGAGCTGTTTTTT.

The chain is built from TRBV19 and TRBJ2-3; D unclear. The ends were cut back, 5 bases at V and 2 bases at J, with 11 bases in the middle. The V gene's germline CDR1 is LNHDA and CDR2 SQIVND (reference sequence). CDR3 length equals 14 residues. The CDR3 DNA reads TGTGCCAGTAGTCCCCACAGAAACACAGATACGCAGTATTTT. Its translation: CASSPHRNTDTQYF.

V usage is TRBV5-1 and J usage is TRBJ2-3; 8 bases are shared with TRBD2. This CDR3 region has 17 residues. J lost 3 bases, V lost 3 bases, and 12 bases had no gene match. Germline-derived CDR1 and CDR2 are SGHRS and YFSETQ. CDR3 DNA sequence: TGCGCCAGCAGCTCGAGACCCATAGCGGGGAAAACAGATACGCAGTATTTT. Translation gives CASSSRPIAGKTDTQYF.

The V gene is TRBV19, the J gene TRBJ1-5, with a tentative D call TRBD1 (6 bases). The CDR3 spans 15 residues. Germline CDR1 LNHDA, CDR2 SQIVND (reference sequence). V lost 4 bases and J lost 6, with 16 bases in between. The CDR3 sequence is CASSSGGGRVQPQHF. DNA for the CDR3: TGTGCCAGTAGTAGTGGAGGGGGAAGGGTTCAGCCCCAGCATTTT.

The rearrangement joins TRBV29-1 to TRBJ1-5; D gene ambiguous. Trimming took 2 bases from V and 10 from J, leaving 15 bases between them. Germline CDR1 SQVTM, CDR2 ANQGSEA. The CDR3 loop spans 13 amino acids. The CDR3 bases are TGCAGCGTTGAAATACGTCCCAGAGAACCCCAGCATTTT. Encoded protein: CSVEIRPREPQHF.

The rearrangement joins TRBV5-4 to TRBJ2-1; D not certain. The ends were cut back, 2 bases at V and 0 bases at J, with 9 bases in the middle. Looked up from germline, CDR1 is SGHNT and CDR2 is YYREEE (reference sequence). The CDR3 runs to 15 residues. This CDR3 is CASSLQLGSYNEQFF. The CDR3 DNA sequence: TGTGCCAGCAGCTTACAGTTGGGCTCCTACAATGAGCAGTTCTTC.

The rearrangement uses TRBV6-2 or TRBV6-3 and TRBJ2-6; tentatively, D is TRBD1 (6 bases). V was pared by 2 bases and J by 0 bases, with 14 bases between. The CDR3 length is 18 residues. Germline V gene lookup returns CDR1 MNHEY and CDR2 SVGEGT. The CDR3 loop is CASSYGAGVSSGANVLTF. CDR3 DNA: TGTGCCAGCAGTTACGGGGCAGGGGTGAGCTCTGGGGCCAACGTCCTGACTTTC.

V gene TRBV7-6 combines with J gene TRBJ1-1, with a tentative D call TRBD1 (5 bases). The germline V gene has CDR1 SGHVS and CDR2 FNYEAQ. The CDR3 totals 13 residues. Trimming took 4 bases from V and 1 from J, leaving 7 bases between them. DNA of the CDR3: TGTGCCAGCAGCTCGGACACGAACACTGAAGCTTTCTTT. This encodes CASSSDTNTEAFF.

This chain joins TRBV28 and TRBJ1-1, with 8 bases fitting TRBD1. The V and J ends lost 4 bases and 1 base, in that order; junction bases with no gene match: 5. Germline lookup yields CDR1 MDHEN and CDR2 SYDVKM. The CDR3 length is 15 residues. In DNA form, the CDR3 reads TGTGCCAGCAGTTCCAGGGGGCTTCGGAACACTGAAGCTTTCTTT. Its translation: CASSSRGLRNTEAFF.

This clone was detected only once. The V gene is TRBV12-3 or TRBV12-4, the J gene TRBJ2-1; D remains unclear. V lost 3 bases and J lost 9, with 9 bases in between. The CDR3 is made up of 12 amino acids. This CDR3 is CASSLALIEQFF. DNA of the CDR3: TGTGCCAGCAGTTTGGCACTGATTGAGCAGTTCTTC.

The rearrangement joins TRBV11-2 to TRBJ2-2; 9 bases are a match to TRBD1. The CDR3 contains 16 residues. Germline CDR1 and CDR2: SGHAT and FQNNGV. After removal of 6 bases from V and 7 bases from J, the junction contained 12 bases not matched to a gene. Here the CDR3 DNA reads TGTGCCAGCAGGCGACCCGGGACAGGGACGATCGGGGAGCTGTTTTTT. Its translation: CASRRPGTGTIGELFF.

The chain uses TRBV3-1 (or the pseudogene TRBV3-2) and TRBJ2-7, with D perhaps TRBD2 (5 bases). Trimming took 0 bases from V and 3 from J, leaving 9 bases between them. The CDR3 spans 14 residues. Germline-derived CDR1 and CDR2 are LGHDT and YNNKEL (reference sequence). The CDR3 spells CASSQEGGDYEQYF. Written as DNA, the CDR3 is TGTGCCAGCAGCCAAGAAGGAGGAGACTACGAGCAGTACTTC.

This chain links TRBV6-2 or TRBV6-3 with TRBJ1-5; 8 nucleotides align to TRBD1. The length of the CDR3 is 14 residues. Germline V gives CDR1 MNHEY, CDR2 SVGEGT. With 5 bases clipped from V and 7 bases from J, the junction kept 7 bases outside the gene matches. CDR3 residues: CASSQLQGGQPQHF. CDR3 nucleotide sequence: TGTGCCAGCAGTCAACTACAGGGGGGACAGCCCCAGCATTTT.

The gene calls are TRBV27 and TRBJ1-6; D is perhaps TRBD1 (5 bases). This CDR3 comprises 15 residues. V shed 5 bases and J shed 4 bases, with 12 bases lying between them. Germline V CDR1 and CDR2: MNHEY, SMNVEV (reference sequence). CDR3 protein: CASSSGQGYNSPLHF. The CDR3 DNA reads as TGTGCCAGCAGTAGTGGTCAGGGATATAATTCACCCCTCCACTTT.

The CDR3 sequence: CASSTGPQPQHF. In DNA form, the CDR3 reads TGTGCCAGCAGTACGGGGCCACAGCCCCAGCATTTT. This chain connects TRBV12-3 or TRBV12-4 to TRBJ1-5, with D possibly being TRBD1 (5 bases). CDR3 length: 12 amino acids. Trimming pared 5 bases from V and 7 bases from J, leaving 9 bases between.

This chain joins TRBV5-1 and TRBJ2-7, with D tentatively TRBD1 (6 bases). V shed 3 bases and J shed 3 bases, with 13 bases lying between them. The CDR3 consists of 14 residues. The germline V gene has CDR1 SGHRS and CDR2 YFSETQ. The CDR3 region is CASSSREGGYEQYF. The CDR3 nucleotides are TGCGCCAGCAGCTCCCGTGAAGGGGGCTACGAGCAGTACTTC.

This rearrangement joins TRBV7-2 to TRBJ2-5; 14 bases fit TRBD2. CDR1 SGHTA and CDR2 FQGNSA come from the germline V gene. V shed 6 bases and J 3 bases; nucleotides not matched to a gene: 3. The CDR3 loop spans 15 amino acids. The CDR3 DNA follows: TGTGCCAGCAGGGGACTAGCGGGGGCCGAAGAGACCCAGTACTTC. Its translation is CASRGLAGAEETQYF.

The chain carries TRBV14 and TRBJ2-1; D is undetermined. Trimming left V 4 bases short and J 0 bases short, with 4 bases between. The V gene's germline CDR1 is SGHDN and CDR2 FVKESK. The CDR3 runs to 13 residues. The CDR3 sequence: CASSPRSYNEQFF. In DNA, the CDR3 is TGTGCCAGCAGCCCTCGCTCCTACAATGAGCAGTTCTTC. The full variable domain, completed using reference TRBV14 and TRBJ2-1, is EAGVTQFPSHSVIEKGQTVTLRCDPISGHDNLYWYRRVMGKEIKFLLHFVKESKQDESGMPNNRFLAERTGGTYSTLKVQPAELEDSGVYFCASSPRSYNEQFFGPGTRLTVL.

The rearrangement links TRBV23-1 to TRBJ1-2; maybe TRBD1 (5 bases). TRBV23-1 is assigned to the ORF class and has an uncertain function. V was shortened by 3 bases and J by 14 bases, with 19 bases between the two germline ends. This CDR3 is built from 13 residues. As DNA, the CDR3 is TGCGCCAGCAGTCAGGACACCCGGTTACATTGTACCTTC. Its protein is CASSQDTRLHCTF.

The V and J genes are TRBV5-1 and TRBJ2-5; 9 bases map to TRBD1. CDR3 size: 16 residues. CDR1 is SGHRS and CDR2 is YFSETQ in the germline V gene. The trim removed 3 bases at V and 2 bases at J, leaving 8 bases unmatched. In DNA, the CDR3 is TGCGCCAGCAGCTGGGGGGACAGGGTACGACAAGAGACCCAGTACTTC. Residues: CASSWGDRVRQETQYF.